The 11 T cell receptor beta chains presented below share a single source sample, sequenced in a study of T cell repertoires in cytomegalovirus infection. TCRdb redid the calling of the reads with MiXCR, one entry per CDR3 protein. There are hundreds of thousands of distinct CDR3 sequences in the sample; around a third occur only once, and 9.5% to 15% lies in the top ten. Antigens of these TCRs are unknown. Sequencing used cultured CD8+ T cells from PBMCs, obtained from culture after CMV antigen stimulation. The origin of the receptors is a human donor in good health (CMV status not recorded). Some clones in this sample may be carry-over from other donors' samples.

V gene TRBV6-5 combines with J gene TRBJ2-2; D gene unclear. Deletions cut 5 bases from V and 5 bases from J, with 24 bases between. The CDR3 is 18 amino acids. The germline gives CDR1 MNHEY, CDR2 SVGAGI. CDR3 sequence (DNA): TGTGCCAGCAGTAGGTGGGCCAGTCCTTACTTAGGAACCGGGGAGCTGTTTTTT. It translates to CASSRWASPYLGTGELFF.

The chain's CDR3 is CASSYSSLLTDTQYF. The CDR3 bases are TGTGCCAGCAGTTACTCGAGTCTGCTCACAGATACGCAGTATTTT. The chain couples TRBV6-5 to TRBJ2-3; D is ambiguous. V dropped 0 bases and J dropped 2 bases, with 9 bases sitting between them. The CDR3 spans 15 residues. CDR1 is MNHEY and CDR2 is SVGAGI in the germline V gene.

This clonotype showed up just a few times. V and J are TRBV12-3 or TRBV12-4 and TRBJ2-2; TRBD1 agrees at 9 bases. This CDR3 contains 16 residues. V lost 3 bases and J lost 6; bases outside the gene matches: 8. This CDR3 is CASSFHRTGDPGELFF. In DNA, the CDR3 is TGTGCCAGCAGTTTCCACCGGACAGGGGATCCCGGGGAGCTGTTTTTT.

This clonotype was observed at least ten times. The rearrangement uses TRBV7-2 and TRBJ2-5; 8 bases map to TRBD2. This CDR3 is built from 19 residues. The germline gives CDR1 SGHTA, CDR2 FQGNSA. With V trimmed by 4 bases and J by 5 bases, 21 bases remained unmatched. The CDR3: CASSSQGLGLAPPWETQYF. In DNA, the CDR3 is TGTGCCAGCAGCTCCCAGGGACTTGGACTAGCCCCCCCATGGGAGACCCAGTACTTC.

CDR3 residues: CSARGGGRGAQYF. In nucleotides, the CDR3 is TGCAGTGCTAGGGGCGGGGGCCGGGGGGCCCAGTACTTC. The J gene is TRBJ2-5, the V gene TRBV20-1; TRBD2 is a possible D gene (7 bases). The germline V and J ends were trimmed by 3 bases and 9 bases, with 17 bases remaining between them. In germline, CDR1 is DFQATT, CDR2 SNEGSKA (reference sequence). The CDR3 has 13 residues.

DNA for the CDR3: TGTGCCAGCAGCTTAGTGGCTAGCCCTAGCACAGATACGCAGTATTTT. Residues: CASSLVASPSTDTQYF. This sequence joins TRBV7-8 and TRBJ2-3; tentatively, D is TRBD2 (5 bases). The CDR3 consists of 16 residues. The germline V gene has CDR1 SGHVS and CDR2 FQNEAQ. V was pared by 1 base and J by 0 bases, with 11 bases between.

CDR3 amino acids: CASSSQGPYGYTF. CDR3 nucleotide sequence: TGTGCCAGCAGTTCCCAGGGCCCCTATGGCTACACCTTC. This chain links TRBV12-3 or TRBV12-4 with TRBJ1-2; a possible D gene is TRBD1 (5 bases). The CDR3 loop spans 13 amino acids. V lost 4 bases and J lost 4, with 10 bases in between.

This clonotype showed up just a few times. This chain uses TRBV6-5 with TRBJ2-5; maybe TRBD2 (5 bases). This CDR3 comprises 14 residues. V gave up 2 bases and J gave up 0 bases, with 7 bases separating them. Germline V gene lookup returns CDR1 MNHEY and CDR2 SVGAGI. The CDR3 region has the DNA TGTGCCAGCAGTTACCTAGCAGACCAAGAGACCCAGTACTTC. As protein: CASSYLADQETQYF.

The gene calls are TRBV28 and TRBJ2-2; no clear D gene. This CDR3 comprises 13 residues. Germline assignment: CDR1 MDHEN and CDR2 SYDVKM. The ends were cut back, 10 bases at V and 5 bases at J, with 14 bases in the middle. CDR3 DNA sequence: TGTGCCACCAGATTCCAACGGACCGGGGAGCTGTTTTTT. This translates into CATRFQRTGELFF.

Points on this clonotype: The junction and the germline gene differ at one end; a read error may be behind it. This chain joins TRBV7-3 and TRBJ2-1; 15 bases line up with TRBD2. Germline CDR1 is SGHTA and CDR2 is FQGTGA. This CDR3 contains 14 residues. The CDR3 DNA reads as TGTGCCAGCAGCAGGACTAGCGGGGGGGGAGGCTCGCTCTTC. The encoded protein is CASSRTSGGGGSLF.

This clonotype was detected a few times. The V and J genes are TRBV4-1 and TRBJ1-1, with a possible D match to TRBD1 (5 bases). Per the germline V gene, CDR1 is MGHRA and CDR2 is YSYEKL. This CDR3 has 15 amino acids. With 0 bases removed from V and 3 bases from J, the gap between germline ends came to 11 bases. This CDR3 reads CASSQEGVRDTEAFF. In DNA, the CDR3 is TGCGCCAGCAGCCAAGAGGGGGTCAGGGACACTGAAGCTTTCTTT.